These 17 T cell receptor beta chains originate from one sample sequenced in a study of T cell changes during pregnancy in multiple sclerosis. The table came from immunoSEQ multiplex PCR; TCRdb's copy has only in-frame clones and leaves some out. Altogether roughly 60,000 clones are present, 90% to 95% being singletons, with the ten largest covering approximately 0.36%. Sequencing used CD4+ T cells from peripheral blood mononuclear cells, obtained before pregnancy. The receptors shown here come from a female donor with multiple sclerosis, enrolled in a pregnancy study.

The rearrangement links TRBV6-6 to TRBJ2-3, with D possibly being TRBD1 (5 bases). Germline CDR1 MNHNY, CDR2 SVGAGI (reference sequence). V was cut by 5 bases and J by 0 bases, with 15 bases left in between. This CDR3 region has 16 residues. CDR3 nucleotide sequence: TGTGCCAGCAGTCCCAGGGCGGCCTCTAGCACAGATACGCAGTATTTT. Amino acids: CASSPRAASSTDTQYF.

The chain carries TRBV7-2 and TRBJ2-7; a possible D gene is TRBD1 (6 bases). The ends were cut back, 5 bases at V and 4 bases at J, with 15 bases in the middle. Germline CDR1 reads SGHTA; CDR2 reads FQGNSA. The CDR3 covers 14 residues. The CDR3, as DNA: TGTGCCAGCAGCCCCGCAAGGACAGTTTACGAGCAGTACTTC. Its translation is CASSPARTVYEQYF.

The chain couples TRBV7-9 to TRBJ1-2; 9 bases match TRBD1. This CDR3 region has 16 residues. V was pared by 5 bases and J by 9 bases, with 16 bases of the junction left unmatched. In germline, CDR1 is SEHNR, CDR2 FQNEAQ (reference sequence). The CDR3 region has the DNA TGTGCCAGCAGCCACGGTCCGGGACAGGGTTATATCCGCTACACCTTC. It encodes CASSHGPGQGYIRYTF.

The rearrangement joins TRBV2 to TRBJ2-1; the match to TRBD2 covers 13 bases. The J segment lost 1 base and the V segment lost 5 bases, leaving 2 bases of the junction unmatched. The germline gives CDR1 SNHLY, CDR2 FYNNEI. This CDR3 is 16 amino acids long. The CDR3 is CASSRTSGSSYNEQFF. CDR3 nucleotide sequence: TGTGCCAGCAGTCGGACTAGCGGGAGTTCCTACAATGAGCAGTTCTTC.

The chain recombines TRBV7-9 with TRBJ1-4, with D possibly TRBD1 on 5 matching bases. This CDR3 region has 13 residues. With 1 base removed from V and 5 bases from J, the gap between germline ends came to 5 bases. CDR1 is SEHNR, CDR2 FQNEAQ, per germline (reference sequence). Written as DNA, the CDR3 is TGTGCCAGCAGCTTAGACAGGAATGAAAAACTGTTTTTT. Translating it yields CASSLDRNEKLFF.

The CDR3 DNA sequence: TGTGCCATCAGTGGGACAGGGGAGATTAATGAGCAGTTCTTC. Amino acids: CAISGTGEINEQFF. The chain couples TRBV10-3 to TRBJ2-1; the match to TRBD1 covers 9 bases. Germline trimming cut 4 bases from V and 7 bases from J; bases unmatched to any gene: 5. Germline V gene data show CDR1 as ENHRY and CDR2 as SYGVKD. The CDR3 is made up of 14 amino acids.

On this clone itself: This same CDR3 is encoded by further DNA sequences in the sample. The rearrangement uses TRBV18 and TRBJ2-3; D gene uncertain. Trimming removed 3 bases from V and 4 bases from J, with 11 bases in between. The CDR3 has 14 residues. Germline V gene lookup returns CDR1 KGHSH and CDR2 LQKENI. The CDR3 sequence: CASSPGLVPDTQYF. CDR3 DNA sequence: TGTGCCAGCTCACCGGGCCTGGTACCAGATACGCAGTATTTT.

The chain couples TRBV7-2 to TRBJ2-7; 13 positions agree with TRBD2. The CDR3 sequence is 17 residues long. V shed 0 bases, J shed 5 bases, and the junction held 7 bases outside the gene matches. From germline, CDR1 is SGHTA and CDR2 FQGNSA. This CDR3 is CASSLAARTSGRDEQYF. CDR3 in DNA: TGTGCCAGCAGCTTAGCTGCCAGGACTAGCGGGAGAGACGAGCAGTACTTC.

The CDR3 protein is CASSKAQGSNQPQHF. Here the CDR3 DNA reads TGTGCCAGCTCCAAGGCTCAGGGGAGCAATCAGCCCCAGCATTTT. This chain uses TRBV18 with TRBJ1-5; D possibly corresponds to TRBD1 (6 bases). The CDR3 runs 15 residues. From germline, CDR1 is KGHSH and CDR2 LQKENI. V lost 6 bases, J lost 1 base, and 13 bases lay in between.

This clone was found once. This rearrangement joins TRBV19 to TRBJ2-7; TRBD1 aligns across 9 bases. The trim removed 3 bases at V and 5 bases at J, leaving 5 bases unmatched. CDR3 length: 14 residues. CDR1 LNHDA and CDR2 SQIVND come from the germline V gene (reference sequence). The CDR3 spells CASSIGTGRDEQYF. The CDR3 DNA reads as TGTGCCAGTAGTATTGGGACAGGGCGCGACGAGCAGTACTTC.

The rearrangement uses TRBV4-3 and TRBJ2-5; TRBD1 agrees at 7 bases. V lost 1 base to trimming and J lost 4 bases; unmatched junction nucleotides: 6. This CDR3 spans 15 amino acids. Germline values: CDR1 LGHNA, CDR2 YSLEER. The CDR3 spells CASSQGDRAGETQYF. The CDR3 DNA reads TGCGCCAGCAGCCAAGGAGACAGGGCGGGAGAGACCCAGTACTTC.

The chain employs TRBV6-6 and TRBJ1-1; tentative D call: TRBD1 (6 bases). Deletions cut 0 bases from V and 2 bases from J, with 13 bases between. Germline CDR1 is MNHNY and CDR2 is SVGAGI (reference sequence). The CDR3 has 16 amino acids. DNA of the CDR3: TGTGCCAGCAGTTACTCCCTGACAGGACGAAACACTGAAGCTTTCTTT. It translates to CASSYSLTGRNTEAFF.

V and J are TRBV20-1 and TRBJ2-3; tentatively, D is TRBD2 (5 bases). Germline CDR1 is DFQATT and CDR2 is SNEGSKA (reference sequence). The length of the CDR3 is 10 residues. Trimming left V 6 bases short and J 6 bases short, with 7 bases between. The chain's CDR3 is CSAKRDTQYF. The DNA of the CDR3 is TGCAGTGCAAAGCGGGATACGCAGTATTTT.

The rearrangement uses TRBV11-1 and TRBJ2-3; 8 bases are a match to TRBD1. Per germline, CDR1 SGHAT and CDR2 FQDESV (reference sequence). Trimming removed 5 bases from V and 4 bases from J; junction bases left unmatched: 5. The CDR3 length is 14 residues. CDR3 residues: CASSMDRAADTQYF. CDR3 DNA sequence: TGTGCCAGCAGCATGGACAGGGCGGCAGATACGCAGTATTTT. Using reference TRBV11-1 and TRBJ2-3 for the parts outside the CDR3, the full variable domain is EAEVAQSPRYKITEKSQAVAFWCDPISGHATLYWYRQILGQGPELLVQFQDESVVDDSQLPKDRFSAERLKGVDSTLKIQPAELGDSAMYLCASSMDRAADTQYFGPGTRLTVL.

CDR3 protein: CASTRDRWSDEQYF. In DNA form, the CDR3 reads TGTGCCAGTACTAGGGACAGGTGGAGCGACGAGCAGTACTTC. The gene calls are TRBV19 and TRBJ2-7; 8 bases align to TRBD1. The CDR3 totals 14 residues. Losses at the gene ends were 7 bases for V and 5 bases for J; bases not matched to a gene: 10. The V gene's germline CDR1 is LNHDA and CDR2 SQIVND (reference sequence).

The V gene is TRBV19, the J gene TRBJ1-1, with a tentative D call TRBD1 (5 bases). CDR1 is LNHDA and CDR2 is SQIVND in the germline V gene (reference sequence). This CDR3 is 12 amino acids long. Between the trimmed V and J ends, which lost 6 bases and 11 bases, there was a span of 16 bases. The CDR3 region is CASRGLDTRAFF. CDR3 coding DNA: TGTGCCAGTAGGGGACTCGATACGAGGGCTTTCTTT.

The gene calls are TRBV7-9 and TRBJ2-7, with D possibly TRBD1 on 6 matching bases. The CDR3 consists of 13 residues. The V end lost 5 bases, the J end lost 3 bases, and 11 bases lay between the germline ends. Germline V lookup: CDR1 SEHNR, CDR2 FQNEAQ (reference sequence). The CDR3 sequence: CASSTGQYYEQYF. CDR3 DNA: TGTGCCAGCAGCACCGGACAGTACTACGAGCAGTACTTC.